Listed below are T cell receptor beta chains from one sample, sequenced in a study of CD8+CD57+ T cells in acquired aplastic anemia. Each CDR3 protein gets one entry after TCRdb re-called the reads with MiXCR. The sample lists around 400,000 distinct CDR3 sequences; 60% to 80% were seen once. The sequenced sample was sorted CD4+, CD8+, or CD8+CD57+ T cells (not recorded which) from PBMCs. The receptors shown here come from a human donor in good health, serving as a control. CDR3s include the opening cysteine and the closing phenylalanine or tryptophan. A D gene is named only where the DNA matches it firmly. A clone size is listed for some rows: how often the clone was seen (once, few, many), or a class if it is expanded.

clone size: NA
V gene: TRBV9
CDR3 length: 15
D gene: TRBD2
J gene: TRBJ2-1
CDR3 protein: CASSVRTSGAAEQFF
CDR3 DNA: TGTGCCAGCAGCGTAAGGACTAGCGGGGCAGCTGAGCAGTTCTTC

clone size: many
V gene: TRBV7-2
CDR3 length: 15
D gene: NA
J gene: TRBJ1-2
CDR3 protein: CASSPALARDYGYTF
CDR3 DNA: TGTGCCAGCAGCCCTGCCCTCGCCAGGGACTATGGCTACACCTTC

clone size: many
V gene: TRBV20-1
CDR3 length: 15
D gene: TRBD2
J gene: TRBJ2-1
CDR3 protein: CSARKTSGVTSEQFF
CDR3 DNA: TGCAGTGCTCGGAAGACTAGCGGAGTCACAAGTGAGCAGTTCTTC

clone size: once
V gene: TRBV9
CDR3 length: 14
D gene: NA
J gene: TRBJ2-3
CDR3 protein: CASSVGGGSQIRNF
CDR3 DNA: NA

clone size: NA
V gene: TRBV7-2
CDR3 length: 18
D gene: NA
J gene: TRBJ1-1
CDR3 protein: CASSLGGGTRWQSTEAFF
CDR3 DNA: TGTGCCAGCAGCTTAGGAGGGGGGACACGATGGCAGAGCACTGAAGCTTTCTTT

clone size: NA
V gene: TRBV7-8
CDR3 length: 14
D gene: TRBD1
J gene: TRBJ1-5
CDR3 protein: CASSLGGGQGGNQF
CDR3 DNA: TGTGCCAGCAGCTTAGGGGGCGGACAGGGCGGCAATCAGTTT

clone size: NA
V gene: TRBV12-3/TRBV12-4
CDR3 length: 16
D gene: NA
J gene: TRBJ2-3
CDR3 protein: CAISCLTGASTDTQYF
CDR3 DNA: TGTGCCATCAGTTGCCTGACAGGCGCCAGCACAGATACGCAGTATTTT

clone size: NA
V gene: TRBV5-1
CDR3 length: 13
D gene: NA
J gene: TRBJ2-5
CDR3 protein: CASSSVEEETQYF
CDR3 DNA: TGCGCCAGCAGCTCGGTCGAGGAAGAGACCCAGTACTTC

clone size: NA
V gene: TRBV6-5
CDR3 length: 14
D gene: NA
J gene: TRBJ1-4
CDR3 protein: CASTRTGGGVGLFF
CDR3 DNA: TGTGCCAGCACGAGAACCGGGGGGGGGGTAGGGCTGTTTTTT

clone size: NA
V gene: TRBV12-3/TRBV12-4
CDR3 length: 21
D gene: TRBD2
J gene: TRBJ2-7
CDR3 protein: CTSSSPSRLAGGLVSLYEQYF
CDR3 DNA: TGTACCAGCAGTTCTCCCTCTCGCCTAGCGGGGGGCCTCGTCTCCCTCTACGAGCAGTACTTC

clone size: NA
V gene: TRBV7-7
CDR3 length: 15
D gene: TRBD1
J gene: TRBJ2-7
CDR3 protein: CASSFRQGWTYEQYF
CDR3 DNA: TGTGCCAGCAGCTTCCGACAGGGCTGGACCTACGAGCAGTACTTC

clone size: NA
V gene: TRBV10-2
CDR3 length: 14
D gene: NA
J gene: TRBJ1-3
CDR3 protein: CASSHSLSGNTIYF
CDR3 DNA: TGCGCCAGCAGCCATAGCCTCTCTGGAAACACCATATATTTT

clone size: many
V gene: TRBV20-1
CDR3 length: 16
D gene: NA
J gene: TRBJ1-4
CDR3 protein: CNASSTLGSVNEKLFF
CDR3 DNA: TGCAATGCTAGTTCTACCTTGGGGTCCGTAAATGAAAAACTGTTTTTT

clone size: NA
V gene: TRBV11-2
CDR3 length: 14
D gene: NA
J gene: TRBJ2-5
CDR3 protein: CASSINVQRETQYF
CDR3 DNA: TGTGCCAGCAGCATTAACGTTCAGAGGGAGACCCAGTACTTC

clone size: NA
V gene: TRBV6-2/TRBV6-3
CDR3 length: 13
D gene: NA
J gene: TRBJ2-1
CDR3 protein: CASGGTPGNEQFF
CDR3 DNA: TGTGCCAGCGGCGGGACACCAGGGAATGAGCAGTTCTTC

clone size: many
V gene: TRBV7-9
CDR3 length: 14
D gene: NA
J gene: TRBJ2-5
CDR3 protein: CASSLEYSQETQYF
CDR3 DNA: TGTGCCAGCAGCTTAGAATACAGCCAAGAGACCCAGTACTTC

clone size: NA
V gene: TRBV5-1
CDR3 length: 16
D gene: NA
J gene: TRBJ2-7
CDR3 protein: CASSLEAAGRSYEQYF
CDR3 DNA: TGCGCCAGCAGCTTGGAAGCAGCGGGTCGCTCCTACGAGCAGTACTTC

clone size: NA
V gene: TRBV7-2
CDR3 length: 14
D gene: NA
J gene: TRBJ1-6
CDR3 protein: CASSRNYVKSPHLF
CDR3 DNA: TGTGCCAGCAGCAGAAACTATGTGAAGTCACCCCACCTCTTT

clone size: NA
V gene: TRBV7-9
CDR3 length: 15
D gene: NA
J gene: TRBJ2-5
CDR3 protein: CASSPPVSSQETQYF
CDR3 DNA: TGTGCCAGCAGCCCACCCGTATCCAGCCAAGAGACCCAGTACTTC

clone size: NA
V gene: TRBV15
CDR3 length: 19
D gene: TRBD1
J gene: TRBJ2-5
CDR3 protein: CATSSQDYLGTGLQETQYF
CDR3 DNA: TGTGCCACCAGCAGCCAAGATTATCTCGGGACAGGGTTACAAGAGACCCAGTACTTC

clone size: NA
V gene: TRBV6-6
CDR3 length: 13
D gene: TRBD1
J gene: TRBJ1-2
CDR3 protein: CASDRGLLYGYTF
CDR3 DNA: TGTGCCAGCGACAGGGGCCTACTCTATGGCTACACCTTC

clone size: NA
V gene: TRBV20-1
CDR3 length: 11
D gene: TRBD1
J gene: TRBJ1-3
CDR3 protein: CSGTGIRAVHF
CDR3 DNA: TGCAGTGGGACAGGGATACGAGCAGTACATTTT

clone size: NA
V gene: TRBV5-5
CDR3 length: 15
D gene: NA
J gene: TRBJ1-1
CDR3 protein: CASSSTTRRDTEAFF
CDR3 DNA: TGTGCCAGCAGCTCGACAACCCGCAGAGACACTGAAGCTTTCTTT

clone size: few
V gene: TRBV6-2/TRBV6-3
CDR3 length: 17
D gene: NA
J gene: TRBJ2-1
CDR3 protein: CASSYSPGEANDNEQFF
CDR3 DNA: TGTGCCAGCAGTTACTCCCCGGGGGAGGCCAATGACAATGAGCAGTTCTTC

clone size: NA
V gene: TRBV12-3/TRBV12-4
CDR3 length: 13
D gene: NA
J gene: TRBJ1-1
CDR3 protein: CASGPGTITEAFF
CDR3 DNA: TGTGCTAGTGGTCCGGGAACTATCACTGAAGCTTTCTTT

clone size: NA
V gene: TRBV9
CDR3 length: 13
D gene: NA
J gene: TRBJ1-1
CDR3 protein: CASSVVEQTEAFF
CDR3 DNA: TGTGCCAGCAGCGTAGTTGAGCAAACTGAAGCTTTCTTT

clone size: NA
V gene: TRBV6-5
CDR3 length: 13
D gene: NA
J gene: TRBJ1-6
CDR3 protein: CASSYARDSPLHF
CDR3 DNA: TGTGCCAGCAGCTACGCCAGGGATTCACCCCTCCACTTT

clone size: NA
V gene: TRBV2
CDR3 length: 14
D gene: NA
J gene: TRBJ1-3
CDR3 protein: CASSEVGSGNTIYF
CDR3 DNA: TGTGCCAGCAGTGAGGTGGGCTCTGGAAACACCATATATTTT

clone size: NA
V gene: TRBV7-3
CDR3 length: 12
D gene: NA
J gene: TRBJ1-5
CDR3 protein: CASSLDEQRQHF
CDR3 DNA: TGTGCCAGCAGCTTGGACGAACAGCGCCAGCATTTT

clone size: NA
V gene: TRBV19
CDR3 length: 13
D gene: TRBD1
J gene: TRBJ2-5
CDR3 protein: CASTGDSQETQYF
CDR3 DNA: TGTGCCAGCACCGGGGACAGCCAAGAGACCCAGTACTTC

clone size: NA
V gene: TRBV9
CDR3 length: 16
D gene: TRBD2
J gene: TRBJ2-4
CDR3 protein: CASNVGERGGASIQYF
CDR3 DNA: TGTGCCAGCAACGTGGGGGAGCGGGGGGGCGCAAGCATTCAGTACTTC

clone size: NA
V gene: TRBV7-2
CDR3 length: 14
D gene: NA
J gene: TRBJ1-1
CDR3 protein: CASSLNRVNTEAFF
CDR3 DNA: TGTGCCAGCAGCTTAAACAGAGTCAACACTGAAGCTTTCTTT

clone size: NA
V gene: TRBV7-2
CDR3 length: 13
D gene: TRBD2
J gene: TRBJ2-7
CDR3 protein: CASSFDAGDEQYF
CDR3 DNA: TGCGCCAGCAGCTTCGATGCGGGAGACGAGCAGTACTTC

clone size: NA
V gene: TRBV7-9
CDR3 length: 16
D gene: NA
J gene: TRBJ1-5
CDR3 protein: CASSLSGTDGEPLQHF
CDR3 DNA: TGTGCCAGCAGCCTATCCGGGACCGACGGCGAACCCCTCCAGCATTTT